A selection of T cell receptor beta chains follows, all from one sample in a study of cytomegalovirus exposure and HLA in healthy donors. The method was immunoSEQ multiplex PCR; TCRdb's version includes in-frame clones alone and lacks a portion of them. The repertoire holds around 190,000 clones, with around 86% as singletons. Source material: PBMCs. All receptors derive from a woman aged 18-29 years in good health and CMV-seronegative. Both conserved end residues are part of each CDR3. A clone size is listed for some rows: how often the clone was seen (once, few, many), or a class if it is expanded.

cdr3_aa,clone_size,v_call
CAWSVGGNQPQHF,-,TRBV30
CATSRGGLAGDETQYF,-,TRBV15
CASSLDRAQETQYF,-,TRBV27
CAWSTLQGPNTEAFF,-,TRBV30
CASSPRTGRDEQFF,-,TRBV19
CASSITLRGAQYSPRNSPLHF,-,TRBV19
CASSPYSNQPQHF,once,TRBV2
CASSVSWASNEKLFF,-,TRBV9
CASSLDKASYEQYF,-,TRBV11-2
CASSLDRGQDGYTF,-,TRBV5-1
CASSTGTSGGTYQETQYF,-,TRBV27
CAIRSDLQGVTNYGYTF,-,TRBV10-3
CASISQGAGGKAFF,-,TRBV7-9
CATSKGSNQPQHF,-,TRBV15
CASSLEGGGLLSRQFF,-,TRBV7-6
CASSPRQGREKLFF,-,TRBV19
CASSLVGPGFDPTPEQFF,-,TRBV7-7
CAWMGAGTYTDTQYF,-,TRBV30
CSVELGQTYEQYF,-,TRBV29-1
CASSDHGSSYEQYF,-,TRBV6-4
CASSLSIWAGGTPGELFF,-,TRBV27
CASSFRGGQRLADYGYTF,-,TRBV13
CATSLAGPTDTQYF,-,TRBV5-4
CASSLIRGCWLSTSYNEQFF,once,TRBV7-3
CASSKALAGPYEQYF,-,TRBV11-2
CASSLRGRTEAFF,once,TRBV5-4
CASSLSGGFGNQPQHF,few,TRBV4-1
CASSPRSGVPGELFF,-,TRBV27
CAWGSGMAGGTDTQYF,-,TRBV30
CAWTRQVENTEAFF,-,TRBV30
CASSLAGTGPYDEQYF,-,TRBV5-1
CASSPSSGQLGEQYF,-,TRBV18
CAISDGTGNTEAFF,-,TRBV10-3
CASSPRVGTSGALYEQYF,-,TRBV5-4
CACQGAGSGANVLTF,once,TRBV30
CASSLRTSGRAYNEQFF,-,TRBV5-6
CASSRGLAEVQFF,-,TRBV11-3
CASSLGQGNYNEQFF,once,TRBV7-9
CASSLQQGNADTQYF,-,TRBV5-1
CASNPGASGNTIYF,-,TRBV2
CASSVTGLAVQETQYF,-,TRBV9
CASSTTGAYSGNTIYF,-,TRBV9
CASSDQAGNQPQHF,-,TRBV2
CASSTTEIYGYTF,-,TRBV7-8
CASSYQGYSNQPQHF,-,TRBV6-5
CASSYPGNTEAFF,-,TRBV6-5
CASSYHPTTEAFF,-,TRBV6-5
CASRGQGPYNEQFF,once,TRBV2
CASSVLGTAYNYGYTF,-,TRBV9
CASSLVGGLFGNTIYF,-,TRBV5-1
CASSFASGHLEAFF,-,TRBV18
CASSQSGRATAGELFF,-,TRBV5-1
CASSYGGQTNTGELFF,-,TRBV6-6